Below, 32 T cell receptor beta chains from the same sample are listed, as sequenced in a study of blood T cell repertoires in COVID-19. Sequencing was performed with immunoSEQ multiplex PCR; in TCRdb, only in-frame clones are kept and a portion is missing. The data show about 350,000 clones, about 88% seen once. Material: PBMCs or T cells enriched from blood (not recorded which). The source of these receptors is a woman aged 25-40 years who had recovered from COVID-19.

The chain combines TRBV5-1 with TRBJ2-1, with D perhaps TRBD2 (5 bases). The CDR3 loop spans 16 amino acids. Trimming stripped 0 bases from V and 2 bases from J, with 12 bases between. The V gene's germline CDR1 is SGHRS and CDR2 YFSETQ. The CDR3 DNA sequence: TGCGCCAGCAGCTTGGAGGCGGGTCCTACCTACAATGAGCAGTTCTTC. It codes for CASSLEAGPTYNEQFF.

The V call is TRBV5-1, the J call TRBJ2-5, with D possibly matching TRBD1 (5 bases). Deletions cut 2 bases from V and 5 bases from J, with 10 bases between. This CDR3 has 13 amino acids. Germline CDR1 and CDR2: SGHRS and YFSETQ. DNA of the CDR3: TGCGCCAGCAGCTTACAGGAGTGGGAGACCCAGTACTTC. Translated: CASSLQEWETQYF. Full variable domain (remainder filled in from reference TRBV5-1 and TRBJ2-5): KAGVTQTPRYLIKTRGQQVTLSCSPISGHRSVSWYQQTPGQGLQFLFEYFSETQRNKGNFPGRFSGRQFSNSRSEMNVSTLELGDSALYLCASSLQEWETQYFGPGTRLLVL.

The chain uses TRBV6-5 and TRBJ2-7; 7 positions match TRBD1. The ends lost 10 bases at V and 2 bases at J; junction bases unmatched: 5. CDR3 length: 12 amino acids. Germline CDR1 MNHEY, CDR2 SVGAGI. CDR3 DNA: TGTGCCACTTGGGACAGACCCTACGAGCAGTACTTC. As protein: CATWDRPYEQYF.

The chain links TRBV30 to TRBJ1-2, with 7 bases that match TRBD1. CDR1 and CDR2 from the germline V gene are GTSNPN and SVGIG (reference sequence). With V trimmed by 0 bases and J by 11 bases, 9 bases remained unmatched. The CDR3 loop spans 13 amino acids. The CDR3 region is CAWSVIGSGGYTF. Written as DNA, the CDR3 is TGTGCCTGGAGTGTAATTGGATCAGGGGGGTACACCTTC.

This clone showed up just once. The rearrangement links TRBV6-2 or TRBV6-3 to TRBJ1-1; weak D call: TRBD1 (5 bases). Germline V gives CDR1 MNHEY, CDR2 SVGEGT. Trimming pared 0 bases from V and 10 bases from J, leaving 18 bases between. This CDR3 comprises 15 residues. The CDR3 sequence is CASSYSVTGTGVAFF. The DNA for the CDR3 is TGTGCCAGCAGTTACTCGGTGACGGGGACGGGGGTAGCTTTCTTT.

The chain links TRBV5-4 to TRBJ2-2, with D possibly TRBD2 on 5 matching bases. The V and J ends lost 8 bases and 4 bases respectively, with 27 bases between them. CDR1 SGHNT and CDR2 YYREEE come from the germline V gene (reference sequence). The CDR3 extends over 18 amino acids. The CDR3 sequence is CASGSPGVTGSLTGELFF. CDR3 DNA: TGTGCCAGTGGTTCCCCCGGGGTAACGGGTTCCCTCACCGGGGAGCTGTTTTTT.

This sequence joins TRBV5-1 and TRBJ2-7; tentatively, D is TRBD1 (5 bases). The ends were cut back, 1 base at V and 5 bases at J, with 16 bases in the middle. This CDR3 region has 15 residues. Germline CDR1 is SGHRS and CDR2 is YFSETQ. The CDR3 spells CASSLLTGHPHEQYF. The DNA of the CDR3 is TGCGCCAGCAGCTTGCTCACAGGCCACCCTCACGAGCAGTACTTC.

This chain uses TRBV2 with TRBJ1-2; D is undetermined. This CDR3 is built from 12 residues. V was clipped by 7 bases and J by 6 bases, with 12 bases between them. Germline assignment: CDR1 SNHLY and CDR2 FYNNEI. The CDR3 region has the DNA TGTGCCAGCACCAGCGGGTGGGATGGCTACACCTTC. It yields the protein CASTSGWDGYTF.

The V and J genes are TRBV28 and TRBJ1-2; D is undetermined. The germline CDR1 and CDR2 sequences are MDHEN and SYDVKM. The V gene lost 8 bases and the J gene lost 11 bases, with 30 bases spanning the gap. The CDR3 contains 16 residues. The CDR3 region is CASAPYSYGRVGGYTF. CDR3 DNA: TGTGCCAGCGCCCCCTACTCCTATGGCCGTGTAGGAGGTTACACCTTC.

This clone was seen just once. The V and J genes are TRBV28 and TRBJ1-1; no clear D. In germline, CDR1 is MDHEN, CDR2 SYDVKM. This CDR3 region has 18 residues. Trimming took 4 bases from V and 5 from J, leaving 26 bases between them. CDR3 sequence reads: CASSSALGAGKVGTEAFF. CDR3 in DNA: TGTGCCAGCAGTTCCGCTTTGGGAGCCGGAAAAGTGGGGACTGAAGCTTTCTTT.

The V and J genes are TRBV11-2 and TRBJ2-7; possible D gene TRBD2, 6 bases. Per germline, CDR1 SGHAT and CDR2 FQNNGV. The CDR3 covers 15 residues. V was trimmed by 0 bases and J by 2 bases, leaving 11 bases between them. The CDR3 coding sequence is TGTGCCAGCAGCTTAGAGCTAGCGACCCCCTACGAGCAGTACTTC. This translates into CASSLELATPYEQYF.

The chain combines TRBV5-1 with TRBJ2-3, with 8 bases aligning to TRBD2. V was clipped by 1 base and J by 5 bases; unmatched bases: 6. The germline CDR1 and CDR2 sequences are SGHRS and YFSETQ. The length of the CDR3 is 15 residues. This chain's CDR3 is CASSLRGGLVDTQYF. As DNA, the CDR3 is TGCGCCAGCAGCTTGCGGGGGGGCCTCGTAGATACGCAGTATTTT. Full variable domain (outside the CDR3, taken from reference TRBV5-1 and TRBJ2-3): KAGVTQTPRYLIKTRGQQVTLSCSPISGHRSVSWYQQTPGQGLQFLFEYFSETQRNKGNFPGRFSGRQFSNSRSEMNVSTLELGDSALYLCASSLRGGLVDTQYFGPGTRLTVL.

This clone was counted only a few times. The chain uses TRBV19 and TRBJ2-5; 8 positions match TRBD2. V gave up 4 bases and J gave up 4 bases; unmatched junction bases: 2. The CDR3 is 13 amino acids. Germline CDR1 and CDR2: LNHDA and SQIVND (reference sequence). The CDR3 DNA sequence: TGTGCCAGTAGTACCGGGGGGGGAGAGACCCAGTACTTC. It translates to CASSTGGGETQYF. Complete variable domain (other parts from reference TRBV19 and TRBJ2-5): DGGITQSPKYLFRKEGQNVTLSCEQNLNHDAMYWYRQDPGQGLRLIYYSQIVNDFQKGDIAEGYSVSREKKESFPLTVTSAQKNPTAFYLCASSTGGGETQYFGPGTRLLVL.

V gene TRBV7-8 combines with J gene TRBJ2-1, with 7 bases that match TRBD1. Per the germline V gene, CDR1 is SGHVS and CDR2 is FQNEAQ. V was pared by 1 base and J by 3 bases, with 6 bases of the junction left unmatched. This CDR3 has 16 residues. The CDR3 DNA reads TGTGCCAGCAGCTTAGGCCGGGACAGAGACTACAATGAGCAGTTCTTC. It translates to CASSLGRDRDYNEQFF. The full variable domain, rest sourced from reference TRBV7-8 and TRBJ2-1, is GAGVSQSPRYKVAKRGQDVALRCDPISGHVSLFWYQQALGQGPEFLTYFQNEAQLDKSGLPSDRFFAERPEGSVSTLKIQRTQQEDSAVYLCASSLGRDRDYNEQFFGPGTRLTVL.

The rearrangement uses TRBV24-1 and TRBJ2-1; D is possibly TRBD1 (5 bases). The CDR3 length is 12 residues. Trimming removed 3 bases at V and 9 bases at J, with 8 bases between. The V gene's germline CDR1 is KGHDR and CDR2 SFDVKD. This CDR3 reads CATSDPTGEQFF. CDR3 DNA sequence: TGTGCCACCAGTGATCCTACAGGTGAGCAGTTCTTC.

This chain uses TRBV28 with TRBJ1-5; 8 positions match TRBD1. This CDR3 has 16 residues. V dropped 3 bases and J dropped 1; count of bases not matched to a gene: 5. The germline V gene has CDR1 MDHEN and CDR2 SYDVKM. CDR3 bases: TGTGCCAGCAGTTTGTGGACAGGGTACAGCAATCAGCCCCAGCATTTT. This gives the protein CASSLWTGYSNQPQHF. The full variable domain, in which reference TRBV28 and TRBJ1-5 provide the parts outside the CDR3, is DVKVTQSSRYLVKRTGEKVFLECVQDMDHENMFWYRQDPGLGLRLIYFSYDVKMKEKGDIPEGYSVSREKKERFSLILESASTNQTSMYLCASSLWTGYSNQPQHFGDGTRLSIL.

The chain joins TRBV25-1 to TRBJ1-2; TRBD1 is a possible D gene (6 bases). The CDR3 sequence is 17 residues long. Trimming shortened V by 8 bases and J by 1 base, and 23 bases separated the two germline ends. CDR1 MGHDK and CDR2 SYGVNS come from the germline V gene. The CDR3 spells CASARAQTGKINYGYTF. CDR3 DNA sequence: TGTGCCAGCGCGCGCGCCCAAACAGGGAAAATTAACTATGGCTACACCTTC.

This clone has only a few counts. The CDR3: CASSHRSRTVSYEQYF. The CDR3 bases are TGTGCCAGCAGCCACAGATCGAGGACAGTCTCCTACGAGCAGTACTTC. The chain recombines TRBV3-1 (or the pseudogene TRBV3-2) with TRBJ2-7, with D possibly TRBD1 on 6 matching bases. The CDR3 has 16 residues. Per germline, CDR1 LGHDT and CDR2 YNNKEL (reference sequence). Trimming pared 3 bases from V and 0 bases from J, leaving 15 bases between.

This clone came up a few times. V and J are TRBV3-1 (or the pseudogene TRBV3-2) and TRBJ1-1; 7 bases are a match to TRBD1. This CDR3 is 13 amino acids long. The ends lost 1 base at V and 11 bases at J; junction bases unmatched: 7. From germline, CDR1 is LGHDT and CDR2 YNNKEL (reference sequence). CDR3 sequence reads: CASSQGKGGMAFF. The CDR3 DNA is TGTGCCAGCAGCCAAGGAAAAGGGGGCATGGCTTTCTTT.

On this clone itself: Different DNA sequences within this sample yield the same CDR3. The rearrangement joins TRBV5-1 to TRBJ1-2; D perhaps matches TRBD1 (5 bases). Germline CDR1 SGHRS, CDR2 YFSETQ. The CDR3 has 13 residues. The V end was cut by 0 bases, the J end by 8 bases, with 11 bases between. CDR3 nucleotide sequence: TGCGCCAGCAGCTTGGCGGGGAGGGGAGGCTACACCTTC. It specifies CASSLAGRGGYTF.

The chain carries TRBV18 and TRBJ2-5, with TRBD2 identical over 9 bases. The CDR3 extends over 17 amino acids. In germline, CDR1 is KGHSH, CDR2 LQKENI. J was trimmed by 5 bases and V by 0 bases; bases with no gene match: 10. The chain's CDR3 is CASSPPRTSDLFETQYF. In nucleotides, the CDR3 is TGTGCCAGCTCACCACCACGGACTAGCGACTTGTTTGAGACCCAGTACTTC. Full variable domain (outside the CDR3, taken from reference TRBV18 and TRBJ2-5): NAGVMQNPRHLVRRRGQEARLRCSPMKGHSHVYWYRQLPEEGLKFMVYLQKENIIDESGMPKERFSAEFPKEGPSILRIQQVVRGDSAAYFCASSPPRTSDLFETQYFGPGTRLLVL.

On this clone: One junction end disagrees with the germline gene, perhaps due to a read error. The gene calls are TRBV2 and TRBJ1-2; no clear D gene. Germline values: CDR1 SNHLY, CDR2 FYNNEI. The length of the CDR3 is 14 residues. The CDR3 sequence is CASTEQKANYGYTF. In DNA, the CDR3 is TGTGCCAGCACTGAACAGAAAGCTAACTATGGCTACACCTTC. The full variable domain, completed using reference TRBV2 and TRBJ1-2, is EPEVTQTPSHQVTQMGQEVILRCVPISNHLYFYWYRQILGQKVEFLVSFYNNEISEKSEIFDDQFSVERPDGSNFTLKIRSTKLEDSAMYFCASTEQKANYGYTFGSGTRLTVV.

The chain uses TRBV18 and TRBJ2-3; TRBD2 aligns across 9 bases. The V segment lost 2 bases and the J segment 4 bases; nucleotides outside the gene matches: 7. Germline V gene data show CDR1 as KGHSH and CDR2 as LQKENI. There are 16 residues in the CDR3. As DNA, the CDR3 is TGTGCCAGCTCACCAAGGGCAGCGGGGGGACCAGATACGCAGTATTTT. Amino acid sequence: CASSPRAAGGPDTQYF.

The genes are TRBV27 and TRBJ1-2; D is possibly TRBD1 (5 bases). Trimming cost V 7 bases and J 0 bases, with 18 bases left between them. Germline CDR1 MNHEY, CDR2 SMNVEV (reference sequence). The CDR3 consists of 16 residues. CDR3 nucleotides: TGTGCCAGCAACCCCTACGGGGGGAAGACTAACTATGGCTACACCTTC. This encodes CASNPYGGKTNYGYTF.

The chain couples TRBV5-1 to TRBJ2-2, with D tentatively TRBD2 (6 bases). The CDR3 is 16 residues long. The germline V gene encodes CDR1 SGHRS and CDR2 YFSETQ. V lost 0 bases to trimming and J lost 5 bases, with 14 bases between them. This CDR3 is CASSLDNGGLTGELFF. The CDR3 coding sequence is TGCGCCAGCAGCTTGGATAACGGGGGACTGACCGGGGAGCTGTTTTTT.

The rearrangement uses TRBV5-6 and TRBJ1-6; D remains unclear. The V end was cut by 2 bases, the J end by 5 bases, with 14 bases between. This CDR3 region has 16 residues. The germline CDR1 and CDR2 sequences are SGHDT and YYEEEE. CDR3 bases: TGTGCCAGCAGCTTTGTTCGGGAAGCTGATAATTCACCCCTCCACTTT. Translated: CASSFVREADNSPLHF.

The V gene is TRBV3-1 (or the pseudogene TRBV3-2), the J gene TRBJ2-5, with D possibly being TRBD1 (5 bases). This CDR3 contains 16 residues. The V gene lost 4 bases and the J gene lost 4 bases, with 19 bases spanning the gap. Germline lookup yields CDR1 LGHDT and CDR2 YNNKEL (reference sequence). CDR3 nucleotides: TGTGCCAGCAGCCCCCGGCTGCTAGGGGAAGGAGAGACCCAGTACTTC. It yields the protein CASSPRLLGEGETQYF.

The J gene is TRBJ1-6, the V gene TRBV19; 9 bases align to TRBD1. V was clipped by 4 bases and J by 0 bases; unmatched bases: 13. This CDR3 spans 20 amino acids. The V gene's germline CDR1 is LNHDA and CDR2 SQIVND (reference sequence). The CDR3 DNA reads as TGTGCCAGTAGTACGAAGGGACAGGGCCGAACGAGCTCCTATAATTCACCCCTCCACTTT. It yields the protein CASSTKGQGRTSSYNSPLHF. Combining the CDR3 with reference TRBV19 and TRBJ1-6 gives the whole variable domain DGGITQSPKYLFRKEGQNVTLSCEQNLNHDAMYWYRQDPGQGLRLIYYSQIVNDFQKGDIAEGYSVSREKKESFPLTVTSAQKNPTAFYLCASSTKGQGRTSSYNSPLHFGNGTRLTVT.

The chain links TRBV19 to TRBJ1-4; no clear D. The CDR3 is 15 residues long. Germline lookup yields CDR1 LNHDA and CDR2 SQIVND (reference sequence). V gave up 5 bases and J gave up 8 bases, with 18 bases separating them. This chain's CDR3 is CASSLRESSMEKLFF. The CDR3 DNA follows: TGTGCCAGTAGTCTGCGGGAGTCGTCGATGGAAAAACTGTTTTTT.

The chain is built from TRBV6-5 and TRBJ2-5, with 11 bases identical to TRBD1. The J segment lost 5 bases and the V segment lost 1 base, leaving 0 bases of the junction unmatched. The CDR3 runs to 14 residues. Germline V CDR1 and CDR2: MNHEY, SVGAGI. The CDR3 nucleotides are TGTGCCAGCAGTTACTGGACAGGGGGCGAGACCCAGTACTTC. This codes for CASSYWTGGETQYF.

The chain's CDR3 is CASSETTGIAYEQYF. The CDR3 nucleotides are TGTGCCAGCAGTGAGACCACGGGGATTGCCTACGAGCAGTACTTC. V gene TRBV2 combines with J gene TRBJ2-7, with TRBD2 as a possible D gene (5 bases). This CDR3 spans 15 amino acids. The V gene lost 3 bases and the J gene lost 2 bases, with 14 bases spanning the gap. Germline V gives CDR1 SNHLY, CDR2 FYNNEI.

This chain links TRBV7-6 with TRBJ2-3, with TRBD2 as a possible D gene (6 bases). The CDR3 has 15 residues. Germline assignment: CDR1 SGHVS and CDR2 FNYEAQ. V was trimmed by 5 bases and J by 2 bases, leaving 14 bases between them. DNA for the CDR3: TGTGCCAGCAGCCCCCGGGGCGGGGACACAGATACGCAGTATTTT. Protein sequence: CASSPRGGDTDTQYF.